This T cell receptor beta chain was obtained from a study of tumor and adjacent non-tumor tissue in lung cancer. In the study overall: The cohort had 12 adenocarcinoma, a couple of squamous cell and 1 small cell patients.

Overall study results and limits: Patients with more diverse tumor TCRs had worse survival.

Three rounds of nested PCR, following a modified ARM-PCR protocol, produced the TCRbeta library. TCRdb passed the multiplex PCR reads through MiXCR, listing each CDR3 protein once. The sample lists just over 200,000 distinct CDR3 sequences, approximately 74% seen once, with almost 25% in the top ten. No cell sorting was done before RNA was extracted from the tissue. The V and J ends lost 1 base and 0 bases respectively, with 6 bases between them. Per the germline V gene, CDR1 is MGHRA and CDR2 is YSYEKL. The CDR3 has 14 amino acids. This clonotype came up many times. As yet, its antigen is unknown. The specimen sequenced was lung tumor tissue. This clonotype was obtained from a man in his sixties with non-small cell lung cancer. This sequence joins TRBV4-1 and TRBJ2-5; no clear D gene. As DNA, the CDR3 is TGCGCCAGCAGCCAAGGCAGCCACCAAGAGACCCAGTACTTC. This translates into CASSQGSHQETQYF.